A selection of T cell receptor beta chains follows, all from one sample in a study of CD8 T cells in ankylosing spondylitis. MiXCR was run by TCRdb on the 5' RACE reads, yielding one entry per CDR3 protein. The sample lists 750,000 to 850,000 distinct CDR3 sequences; 12% were seen once. The sequenced material came from blood, either unsorted or a sorted T cell fraction (not recorded which). The receptors here all came from a male donor with ankylosing spondylitis. Each CDR3 is given with its conserved first and last residue. Each record gives: V gene, D gene, CDR3 length, J gene, clone size, CDR3 protein, CDR3 DNA. A D gene is named only where the DNA matches it firmly. Clone size appears in some rows only: once, few, many, or a class for an expanded clone.

TRBV29-1,.,12,TRBJ1-4,many,CSVQVQGEKLFF,TGCAGCGTTCAGGTTCAGGGGGAAAAACTGTTTTTT
TRBV5-1,.,14,TRBJ2-7,few,CASSGGTGIYEQYF,TGCGCCAGCAGCGGCGGAACGGGTATCTACGAGCAGTACTTC
TRBV6-1,.,15,TRBJ1-2,few,CASSRTWPRDYGYTF,TGTGCCAGCAGCCGAACGTGGCCGCGAGACTATGGCTACACCTTC
TRBV6-1,.,16,TRBJ1-2,few,CASLPLAGPTNYGYTF,TGTGCCAGCCTCCCCCTCGCCGGACCGACAAACTATGGCTACACCTTC
TRBV4-3,TRBD1,14,TRBJ1-3,few,CASSQQGVADTIYF,TGCGCCAGCAGCCAACAGGGGGTTGCGGACACCATATATTTT
TRBV7-2,.,13,TRBJ2-3,.,CASSLEEADTQYF,TGTGCCAGCAGCTTAGAAGAGGCAGATACGCAGTATTTT
TRBV20-1,.,13,TRBJ2-5,few,CSAGFPWGETQYF,TGCAGTGCTGGATTCCCGTGGGGGGAGACCCAGTACTTC
TRBV12-3/TRBV12-4,TRBD1,14,TRBJ1-5,few,CASSQGAKYQPQHF,TGTGCCAGCAGTCAGGGGGCCAAATATCAGCCCCAGCATTTT
TRBV20-1,.,14,TRBJ2-5,few,CSAFGTSSRETQYF,TGCAGTGCCTTCGGGACATCCTCTCGGGAGACCCAGTACTTC
TRBV12-3/TRBV12-4,.,14,TRBJ1-2,many,CASSLGSGDYGYTF,TGTGCCAGCAGTTTAGGTTCAGGGGACTATGGCTACACCTTC
TRBV20-1,TRBD1,14,TRBJ1-1,.,CSAQKTGTGSEAFF,TGCAGTGCTCAAAAGACCGGGACAGGGTCTGAAGCTTTCTTT
TRBV5-6,TRBD1,16,TRBJ1-3,few,CASSRPGDSVGNTIYF,TGTGCCAGCAGCAGACCGGGGGACAGCGTCGGAAACACCATATATTTT
TRBV11-2,TRBD2,18,TRBJ2-4,.,CASSFPAGEKSAKNIQYF,TGTGCCAGCAGCTTCCCAGCGGGAGAAAAGTCGGCCAAAAACATTCAGTACTTC
TRBV20-1,.,15,TRBJ1-2,many,CSAREGQKLNYGYTF,TGCAGTGCTAGAGAAGGGCAGAAACTTAACTATGGCTACACCTTC
TRBV6-1,.,15,TRBJ1-1,many,CASSRQGGVNTEAFF,TGTGCCAGCAGCCGCCAGGGAGGGGTTAACACTGAAGCTTTCTTT
TRBV20-1,.,12,TRBJ2-5,many,CSARFVQETQYF,TGCAGTGCTAGATTCGTTCAAGAGACCCAGTACTTC
TRBV12-3/TRBV12-4,.,13,TRBJ1-5,.,CASSLKGVQPQHF,TGTGCCAGCAGTTTAAAGGGAGTCCAGCCCCAGCATTTT
TRBV24-1,.,16,TRBJ2-7,.,CATSDPAEDNAYEQYF,TGTGCCACCAGTGATCCAGCAGAGGACAACGCCTACGAGCAGTACTTC
TRBV2,.,12,TRBJ1-4,.,CASSSGTEKLFF,TGTGCCAGCAGTTCCGGGACTGAAAAACTGTTTTTT
TRBV4-3,.,18,TRBJ1-4,few,CASSPSPNRVGTNEKLFF,TGCGCCAGCAGCCCATCACCGAACAGGGTTGGAACTAATGAAAAACTGTTTTTT
TRBV18,.,13,TRBJ2-5,few,CASSPWPFETQYF,TGTGCCAGCTCCCCTTGGCCATTCGAGACCCAGTACTTC
TRBV20-1,TRBD1,15,TRBJ1-1,many,CSASGTGPRYTEAFF,TGCAGTGCTAGCGGGACAGGGCCCCGCTACACTGAAGCTTTCTTT
TRBV20-1,TRBD1,13,TRBJ1-1,few,CSASHRGQTEAFF,TGCAGTGCTAGTCACAGGGGGCAAACTGAAGCTTTCTTT
TRBV7-3,TRBD2,15,TRBJ2-1,.,CASSLLGSGGREQFF,TGTGCCAGCAGCTTACTGGGTAGCGGGGGGCGTGAGCAGTTCTTC
TRBV20-1,.,11,TRBJ2-5,.,CSARNIVTQYF,TGCAGTGCTAGAAACATAGTGACCCAGTACTTC
TRBV11-2,TRBD2,19,TRBJ2-5,few,CASSLIGLGSGGAQETQYF,TGTGCCAGCAGCTTAATTGGCCTAGGTAGCGGGGGGGCCCAAGAGACCCAGTACTTC
TRBV7-6,TRBD1,16,TRBJ1-4,.,CASSLSGGQQNEKLFF,TGTGCCAGCAGCTTATCAGGGGGACAGCAAAATGAAAAACTGTTTTTT
TRBV12-3/TRBV12-4,TRBD2,12,TRBJ2-2,.,CASQRDPGELFF,TGTGCCAGCCAGCGGGACCCCGGGGAGCTGTTTTTT
TRBV6-1,.,14,TRBJ2-3,.,CASRNPGVLDTQYF,TGTGCCAGCAGGAACCCAGGGGTTTTAGATACGCAGTATTTT
TRBV7-8,.,16,TRBJ2-3,.,CASSLEFGQPGYTQYF,TGTGCCAGCAGCTTAGAATTCGGACAGCCGGGCTATACGCAGTATTTT
TRBV5-6,.,16,TRBJ2-3,.,CASSWGPNPSTDTQYF,TGTGCCAGCAGTTGGGGGCCTAACCCAAGCACAGATACGCAGTATTTT